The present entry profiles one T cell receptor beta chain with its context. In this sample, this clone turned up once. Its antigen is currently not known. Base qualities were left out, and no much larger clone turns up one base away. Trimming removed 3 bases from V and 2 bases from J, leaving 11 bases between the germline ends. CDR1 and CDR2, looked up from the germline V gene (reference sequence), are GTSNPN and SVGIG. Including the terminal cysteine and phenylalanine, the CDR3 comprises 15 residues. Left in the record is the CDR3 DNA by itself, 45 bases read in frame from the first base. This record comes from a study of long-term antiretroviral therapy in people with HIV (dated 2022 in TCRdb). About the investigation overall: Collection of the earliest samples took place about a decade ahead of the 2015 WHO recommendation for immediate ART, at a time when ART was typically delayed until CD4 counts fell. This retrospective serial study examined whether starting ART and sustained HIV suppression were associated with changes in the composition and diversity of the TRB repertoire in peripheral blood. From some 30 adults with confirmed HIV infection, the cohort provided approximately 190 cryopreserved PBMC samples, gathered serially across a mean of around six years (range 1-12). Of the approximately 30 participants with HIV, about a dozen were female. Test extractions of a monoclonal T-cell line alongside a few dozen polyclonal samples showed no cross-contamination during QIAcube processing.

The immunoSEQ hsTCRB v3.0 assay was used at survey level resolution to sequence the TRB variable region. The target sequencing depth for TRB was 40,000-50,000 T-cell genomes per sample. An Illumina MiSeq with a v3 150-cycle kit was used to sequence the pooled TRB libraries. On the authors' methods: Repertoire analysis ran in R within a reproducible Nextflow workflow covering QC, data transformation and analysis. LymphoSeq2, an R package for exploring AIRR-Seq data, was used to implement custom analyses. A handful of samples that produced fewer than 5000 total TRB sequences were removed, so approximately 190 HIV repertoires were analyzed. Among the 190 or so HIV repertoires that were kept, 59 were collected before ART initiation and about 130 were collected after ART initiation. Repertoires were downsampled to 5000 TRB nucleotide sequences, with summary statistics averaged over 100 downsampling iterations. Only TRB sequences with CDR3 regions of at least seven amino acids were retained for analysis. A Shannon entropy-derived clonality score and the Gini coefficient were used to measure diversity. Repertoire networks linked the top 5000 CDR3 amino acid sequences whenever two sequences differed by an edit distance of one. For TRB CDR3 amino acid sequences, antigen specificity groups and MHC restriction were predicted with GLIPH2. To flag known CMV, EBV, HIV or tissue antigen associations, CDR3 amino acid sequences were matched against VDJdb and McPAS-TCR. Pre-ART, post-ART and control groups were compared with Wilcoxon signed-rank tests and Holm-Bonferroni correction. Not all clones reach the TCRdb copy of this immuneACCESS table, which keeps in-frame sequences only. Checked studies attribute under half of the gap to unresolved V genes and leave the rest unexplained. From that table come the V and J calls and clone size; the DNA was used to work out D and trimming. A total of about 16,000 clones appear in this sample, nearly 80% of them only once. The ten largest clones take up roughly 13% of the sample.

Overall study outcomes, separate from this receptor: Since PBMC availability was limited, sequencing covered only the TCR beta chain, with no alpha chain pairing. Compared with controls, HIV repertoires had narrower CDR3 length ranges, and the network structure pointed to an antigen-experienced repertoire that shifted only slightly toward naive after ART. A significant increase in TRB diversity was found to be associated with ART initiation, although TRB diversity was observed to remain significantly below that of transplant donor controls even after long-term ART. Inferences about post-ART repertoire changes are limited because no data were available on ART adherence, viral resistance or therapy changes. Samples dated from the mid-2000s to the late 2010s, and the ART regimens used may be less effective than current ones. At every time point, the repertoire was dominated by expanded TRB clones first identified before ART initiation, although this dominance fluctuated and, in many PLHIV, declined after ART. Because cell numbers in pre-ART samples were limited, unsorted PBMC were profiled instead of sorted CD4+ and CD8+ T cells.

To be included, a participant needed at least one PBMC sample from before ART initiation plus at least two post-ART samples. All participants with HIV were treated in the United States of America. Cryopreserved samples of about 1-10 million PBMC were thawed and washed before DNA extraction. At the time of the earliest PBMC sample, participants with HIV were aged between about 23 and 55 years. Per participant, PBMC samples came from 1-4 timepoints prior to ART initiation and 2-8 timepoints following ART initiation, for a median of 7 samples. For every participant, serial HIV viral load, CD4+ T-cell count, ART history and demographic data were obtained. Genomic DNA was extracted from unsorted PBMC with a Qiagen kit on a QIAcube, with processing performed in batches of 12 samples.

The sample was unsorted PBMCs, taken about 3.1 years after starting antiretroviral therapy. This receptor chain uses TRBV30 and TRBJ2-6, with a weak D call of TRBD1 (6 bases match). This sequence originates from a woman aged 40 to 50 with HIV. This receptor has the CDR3 CAWRATGPGANVLTF. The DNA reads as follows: TGTGCCTGGAGGGCAACAGGGCCTGGGGCCAACGTCCTGACTTTC. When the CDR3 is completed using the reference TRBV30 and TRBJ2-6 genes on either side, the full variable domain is SQTIHQWPATLVQPVGSPLSLECTVEGTSNPNLYWYRQAAGRGLQLLFYSVGIGQISSEVPQNLSASRPQDRQFILSSKKLLLSDSGFYLCAWRATGPGANVLTFGAGSRLTVL.